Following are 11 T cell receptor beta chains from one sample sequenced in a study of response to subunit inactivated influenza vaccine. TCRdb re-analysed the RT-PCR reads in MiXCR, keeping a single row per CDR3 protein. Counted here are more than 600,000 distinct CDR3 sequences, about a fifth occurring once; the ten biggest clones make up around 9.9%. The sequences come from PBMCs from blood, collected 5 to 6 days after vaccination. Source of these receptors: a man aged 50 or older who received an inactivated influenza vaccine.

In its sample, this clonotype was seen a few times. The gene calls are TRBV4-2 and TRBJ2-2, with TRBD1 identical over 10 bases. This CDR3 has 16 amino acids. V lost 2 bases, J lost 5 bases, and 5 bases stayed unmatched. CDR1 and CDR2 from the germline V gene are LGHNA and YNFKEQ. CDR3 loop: CASSQMTGGLTGELFF. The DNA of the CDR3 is TGTGCCAGCAGCCAAATGACAGGGGGCCTTACCGGGGAGCTGTTTTTT.

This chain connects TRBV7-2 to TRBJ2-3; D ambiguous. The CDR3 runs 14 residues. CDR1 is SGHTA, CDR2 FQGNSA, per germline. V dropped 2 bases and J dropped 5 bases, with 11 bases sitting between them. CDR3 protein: CASSLMAGEDTQYF. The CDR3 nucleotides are TGTGCCAGCAGCTTAATGGCAGGTGAAGATACGCAGTATTTT. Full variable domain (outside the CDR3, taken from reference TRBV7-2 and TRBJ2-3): GAGVSQSPSNKVTEKGKDVELRCDPISGHTALYWYRQSLGQGLEFLIYFQGNSAPDKSGLPSDRFSAERTGGSVSTLTIQRTQQEDSAVYLCASSLMAGEDTQYFGPGTRLTVL.

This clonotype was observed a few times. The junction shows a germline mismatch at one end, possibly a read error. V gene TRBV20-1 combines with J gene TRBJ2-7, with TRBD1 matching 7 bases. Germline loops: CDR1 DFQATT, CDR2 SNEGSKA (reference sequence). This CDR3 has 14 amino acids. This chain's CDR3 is CSASSRGLRYEQYF. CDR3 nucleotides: TGCAGCGCTAGCAGCAGGGGGTTAAGATACGAGCAGTACTTC.

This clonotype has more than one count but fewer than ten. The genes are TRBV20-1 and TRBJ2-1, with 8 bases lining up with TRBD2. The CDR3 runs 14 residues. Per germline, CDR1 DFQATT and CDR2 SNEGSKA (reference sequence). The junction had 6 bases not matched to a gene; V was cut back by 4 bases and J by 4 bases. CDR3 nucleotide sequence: TGCAGTGCTACCGGGAGGGATCTTTACAATGAGCAGTTCTTC. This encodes CSATGRDLYNEQFF.

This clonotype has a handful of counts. In DNA, the CDR3 is TGTGCCAGCAGTTCACGGACTCGGACACCCTCCGAGCAGTACTTC. It codes for CASSSRTRTPSEQYF. The genes are TRBV28 and TRBJ2-7, with D possibly called TRBD1 or TRBD2 (5 bases each). Per germline, CDR1 MDHEN and CDR2 SYDVKM. The CDR3 has 15 residues. V lost 4 bases to trimming and J lost 6 bases, with 19 bases between them. The complete variable domain, with remaining parts taken from reference TRBV28 and TRBJ2-7, reads DVKVTQSSRYLVKRTGEKVFLECVQDMDHENMFWYRQDPGLGLRLIYFSYDVKMKEKGDIPEGYSVSREKKERFSLILESASTNQTSMYLCASSSRTRTPSEQYFGPGTRLTVT.

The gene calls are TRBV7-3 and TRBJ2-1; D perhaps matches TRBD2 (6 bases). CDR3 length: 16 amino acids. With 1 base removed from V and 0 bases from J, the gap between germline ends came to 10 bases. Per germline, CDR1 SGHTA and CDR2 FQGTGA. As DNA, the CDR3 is TGTGCCAGCAGCTTAATGGGGAGGAGCTCCTACAATGAGCAGTTCTTC. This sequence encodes CASSLMGRSSYNEQFF.

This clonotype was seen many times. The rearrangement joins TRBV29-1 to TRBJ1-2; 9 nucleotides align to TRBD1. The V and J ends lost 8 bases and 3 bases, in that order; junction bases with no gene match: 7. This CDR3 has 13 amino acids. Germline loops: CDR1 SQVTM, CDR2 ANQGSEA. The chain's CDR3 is CSTRDRVYYGYTF. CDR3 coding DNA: TGCAGCACCCGGGACAGGGTATACTATGGCTACACCTTC. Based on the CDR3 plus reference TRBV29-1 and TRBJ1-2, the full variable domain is SAVISQKPSRDICQRGTSLTIQCQVDSQVTMMFWYRQQPGQSLTLIATANQGSEATYESGFVIDKFPISRPNLTFSTLTVSNMSPEDSSIYLCSTRDRVYYGYTFGSGTRLTVV.

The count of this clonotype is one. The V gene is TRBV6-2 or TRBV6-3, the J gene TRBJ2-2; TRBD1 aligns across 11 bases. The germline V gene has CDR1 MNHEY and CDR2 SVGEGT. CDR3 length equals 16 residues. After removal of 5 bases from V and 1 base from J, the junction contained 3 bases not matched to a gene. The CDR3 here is CASSGTGGRNTGELFF. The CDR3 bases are TGTGCCAGCAGTGGGACAGGGGGAAGGAACACCGGGGAGCTGTTTTTT.

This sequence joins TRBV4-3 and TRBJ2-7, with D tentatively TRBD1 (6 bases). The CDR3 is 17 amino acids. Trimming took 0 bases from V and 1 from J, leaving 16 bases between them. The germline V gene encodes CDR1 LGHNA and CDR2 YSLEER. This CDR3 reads CASSQEEGRRGSYEQYF. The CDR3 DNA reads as TGCGCCAGCAGCCAAGAAGAGGGGCGCAGGGGATCCTACGAGCAGTACTTC.

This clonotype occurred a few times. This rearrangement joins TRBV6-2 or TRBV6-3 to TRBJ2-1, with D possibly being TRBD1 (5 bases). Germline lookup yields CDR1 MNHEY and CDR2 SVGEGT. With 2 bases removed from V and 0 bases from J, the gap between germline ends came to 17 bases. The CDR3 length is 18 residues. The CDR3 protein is CASSYESQGPFSYNEQFF. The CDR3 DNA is TGTGCCAGCAGTTACGAGTCCCAGGGCCCCTTCTCCTACAATGAGCAGTTCTTC.

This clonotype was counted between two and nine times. The CDR3: CSAHTDLAGGNEQFF. Here the CDR3 DNA reads TGCAGTGCTCACACGGATCTAGCGGGAGGAAATGAGCAGTTCTTC. The chain links TRBV20-1 to TRBJ2-1, with 11 bases lining up with TRBD2. J lost 7 bases, V lost 5 bases, and 10 bases had no gene match. Germline loops: CDR1 DFQATT, CDR2 SNEGSKA (reference sequence). The CDR3 extends over 15 amino acids.